This entry concerns a single TCR beta chain. The antigen it binds to is not known. Base qualities are not at hand, and no much larger clone is one base apart. The entry originates in a study of blood T cell repertoires in COVID-19 (dated by TCRdb to 2019 to 2021). Looking at the study overall: Samples covering the acute and convalescent phases of COVID-19 were provided by collaborators in the United States, Italy and Spain. The material from the prospective study consisted of cDNA or gDNA derived from T cells, B-cell-depleted T cells, or PBMCs. The dataset comprised deeply sampled blood TCRbeta repertoires from subjects exposed to, actively infected with, or recovered from COVID-19. The repertoires were released in a freely available public database meant as a resource for research on the immune response to SARS-CoV-2. The samples were drawn from two sources: the first 160 participants of the ongoing ImmuneRACE study, and approximately 1,300 subjects contributed by 6 global collaborators. Sample metadata almost always included a de-identified subject ID, COVID-19 status, age in years and sex. Where available, HLA class I and class II types were obtained from metadata supplied by the sample provider rather than from assay-based typing.

Clipping removes 1 base from V and 7 bases from J, with 4 as the unmatched junction base count. The CDR3 measures 14 amino acids from cysteine to phenylalanine. Only CDR3 DNA is held: 42 bases, read in frame from base 1. Based on the germline V gene, the CDR1 and CDR2 sequences are MGHRA and YSYEKL. The immunoSEQ Assay, a bias-controlled multiplex PCR, was used to amplify TCRbeta CDR3 regions from genomic DNA. On the study's bioinformatics: The number of nucleated cells in each sample was estimated by amplification of reference gene primers within the assay. Sequence reads were collapsed and filtered to measure the absolute abundance of every unique TCRbeta CDR3 rearrangement. Productive Simpson clonality was computed per sample as the square root of Simpson's diversity index over productive rearrangements. TCRdb's version of the immuneACCESS table is confined to in-frame rearrangements and falls short of the full clone set. An unresolved V gene accounts for under half of the shortfall where checked; the remainder is of unknown origin. V and J calls and clone size come straight from that table; D and trimming were deduced from the DNA. This sample gives 100,000 to 120,000 clones in total; roughly four fifths of them show up just once. 16% of the sample goes to the ten largest clones.

Each collaborating institution followed its own protocols to collect whole blood in K2EDTA tubes. For TCRbeta analysis, collaborators shipped samples as frozen whole blood, isolated PBMCs, or DNA extracted from either of those sample types. On the study overall, not on this receptor specifically: The amount of clinical and demographic metadata varied by source and participant and was provided uncurated.

Recombination connected TRBV4-1 to TRBJ2-7, with 10 middle bases fitting TRBD2. This TCR derives from a woman aged 60-75 years with acute or convalescent COVID-19. Sequenced: peripheral blood. Read as DNA, the sequence is TGCGCCAGCAGCCAAGGGACTAGCGGAGGTGAGCAGTACTTC. It specifies CASSQGTSGGEQYF.